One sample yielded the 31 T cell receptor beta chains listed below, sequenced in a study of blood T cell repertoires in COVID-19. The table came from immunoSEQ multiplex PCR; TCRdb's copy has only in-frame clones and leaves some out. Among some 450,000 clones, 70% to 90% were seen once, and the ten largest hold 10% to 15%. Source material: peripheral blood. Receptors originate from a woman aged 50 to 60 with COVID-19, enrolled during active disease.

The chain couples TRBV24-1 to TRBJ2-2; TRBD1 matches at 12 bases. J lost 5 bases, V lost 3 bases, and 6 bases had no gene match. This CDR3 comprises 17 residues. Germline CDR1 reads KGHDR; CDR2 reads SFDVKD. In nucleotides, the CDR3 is TGTGCCACCAGTGATCCCGGGACAGGGGGCGATACCGGGGAGCTGTTTTTT. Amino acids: CATSDPGTGGDTGELFF.

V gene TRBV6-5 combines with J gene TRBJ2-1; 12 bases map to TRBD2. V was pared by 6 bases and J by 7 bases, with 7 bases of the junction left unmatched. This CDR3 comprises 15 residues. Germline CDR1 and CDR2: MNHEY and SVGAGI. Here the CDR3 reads CASRLAGGQLNEQFF. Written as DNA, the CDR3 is TGTGCCAGCAGGCTAGCGGGGGGGCAATTAAATGAGCAGTTCTTC.

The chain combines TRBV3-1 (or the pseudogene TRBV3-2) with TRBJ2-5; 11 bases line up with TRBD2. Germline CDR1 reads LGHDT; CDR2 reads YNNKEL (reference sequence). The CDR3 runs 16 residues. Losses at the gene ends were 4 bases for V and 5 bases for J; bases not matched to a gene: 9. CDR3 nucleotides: TGTGCCAGCAGCCCCCGGCTAGCGGGGGGCCGGGAGACCCAGTACTTC. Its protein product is CASSPRLAGGRETQYF.

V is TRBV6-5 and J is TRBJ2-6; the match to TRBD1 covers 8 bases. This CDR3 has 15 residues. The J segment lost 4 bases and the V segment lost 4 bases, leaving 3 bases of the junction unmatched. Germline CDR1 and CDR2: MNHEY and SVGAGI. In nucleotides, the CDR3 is TGTGCCAGCAGTTTCAGGGGGCCGGGGGCCAACGTCCTGACTTTC. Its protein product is CASSFRGPGANVLTF.

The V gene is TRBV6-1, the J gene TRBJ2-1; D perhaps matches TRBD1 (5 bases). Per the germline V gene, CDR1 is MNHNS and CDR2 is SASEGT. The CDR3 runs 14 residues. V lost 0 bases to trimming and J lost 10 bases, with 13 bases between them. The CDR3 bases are TGTGCCAGCAGTGAAGCCGTCAGGGTGGGAGAGCAGTTCTTC. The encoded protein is CASSEAVRVGEQFF.

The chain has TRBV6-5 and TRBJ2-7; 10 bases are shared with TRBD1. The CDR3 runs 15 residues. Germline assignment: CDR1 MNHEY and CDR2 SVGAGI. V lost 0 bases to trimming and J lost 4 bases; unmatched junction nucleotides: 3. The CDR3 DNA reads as TGTGCCAGCAGTTACTCGGACAGGGGGTCTTACGAGCAGTACTTC. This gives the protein CASSYSDRGSYEQYF.

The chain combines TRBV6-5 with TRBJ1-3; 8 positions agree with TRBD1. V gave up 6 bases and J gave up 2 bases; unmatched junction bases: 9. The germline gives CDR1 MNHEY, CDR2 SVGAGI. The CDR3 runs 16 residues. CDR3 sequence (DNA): TGTGCCAGCAGATACGGACAGGGAGACGCTGGAAACACCATATATTTT. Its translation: CASRYGQGDAGNTIYF.

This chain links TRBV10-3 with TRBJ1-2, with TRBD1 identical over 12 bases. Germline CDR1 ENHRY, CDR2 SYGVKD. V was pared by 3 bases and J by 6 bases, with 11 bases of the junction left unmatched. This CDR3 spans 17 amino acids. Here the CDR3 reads CAISEATGTGGFNGYTF. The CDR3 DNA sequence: TGTGCCATCAGTGAAGCAACCGGGACAGGGGGCTTCAATGGCTACACCTTC.

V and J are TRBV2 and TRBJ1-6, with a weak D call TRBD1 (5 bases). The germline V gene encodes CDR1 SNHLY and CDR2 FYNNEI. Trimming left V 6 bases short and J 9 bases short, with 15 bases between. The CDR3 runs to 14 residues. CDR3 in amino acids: CASRRPGMVSPLHF. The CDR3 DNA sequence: TGTGCCAGCAGACGGCCAGGGATGGTTTCACCCCTCCACTTT.

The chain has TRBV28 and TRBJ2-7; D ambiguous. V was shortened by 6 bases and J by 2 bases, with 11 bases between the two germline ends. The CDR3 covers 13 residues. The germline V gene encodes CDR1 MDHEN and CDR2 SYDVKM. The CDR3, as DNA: TGTGCCAGCAGCTATTCCCAGGCCTACGAGCAGTACTTC. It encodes CASSYSQAYEQYF.

CDR3 sequence: CASVGGLAGGPGTGELFF. The CDR3 nucleotides are TGTGCCAGCGTCGGAGGACTAGCGGGGGGGCCGGGCACCGGGGAGCTGTTTTTT. The V and J genes are TRBV2 and TRBJ2-2; 15 bases align to TRBD2. This CDR3 comprises 18 residues. The V segment lost 8 bases and the J segment 4 bases; nucleotides outside the gene matches: 11. Germline V gene lookup returns CDR1 SNHLY and CDR2 FYNNEI. Full variable domain (rest looked up from reference TRBV2 and TRBJ2-2): EPEVTQTPSHQVTQMGQEVILRCVPISNHLYFYWYRQILGQKVEFLVSFYNNEISEKSEIFDDQFSVERPDGSNFTLKIRSTKLEDSAMYFCASVGGLAGGPGTGELFFGEGSRLTVL.

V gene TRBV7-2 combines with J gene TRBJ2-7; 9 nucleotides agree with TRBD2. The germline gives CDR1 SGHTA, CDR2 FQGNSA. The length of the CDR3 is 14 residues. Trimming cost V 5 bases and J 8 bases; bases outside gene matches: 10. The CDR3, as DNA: TGTGCCAGCAGCGCCCGCGGGGGGGCCTCGCAGCAGTACTTC. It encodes CASSARGGASQQYF.

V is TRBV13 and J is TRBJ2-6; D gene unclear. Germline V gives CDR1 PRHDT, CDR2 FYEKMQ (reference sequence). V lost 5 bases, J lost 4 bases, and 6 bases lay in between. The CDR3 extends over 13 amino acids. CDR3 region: CASSKTGANVLTF. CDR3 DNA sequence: TGTGCCAGCAGCAAAACAGGGGCCAACGTCCTGACTTTC.

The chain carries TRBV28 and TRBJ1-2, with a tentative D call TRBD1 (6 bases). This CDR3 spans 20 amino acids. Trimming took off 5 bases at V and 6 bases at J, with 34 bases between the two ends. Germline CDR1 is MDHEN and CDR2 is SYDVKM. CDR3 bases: TGTGCCAGCAGTCGCCCCCCGGGTTTCACAGGGTTGGCGCCACCACATGGCTACACCTTC. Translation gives CASSRPPGFTGLAPPHGYTF.

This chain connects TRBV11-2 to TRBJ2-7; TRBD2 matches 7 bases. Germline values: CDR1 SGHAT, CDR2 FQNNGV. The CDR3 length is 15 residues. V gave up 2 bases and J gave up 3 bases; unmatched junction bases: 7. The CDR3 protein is CASSLKRGHIYEQYF. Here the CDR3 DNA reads TGTGCCAGCAGCTTAAAGCGGGGCCACATCTACGAGCAGTACTTC.

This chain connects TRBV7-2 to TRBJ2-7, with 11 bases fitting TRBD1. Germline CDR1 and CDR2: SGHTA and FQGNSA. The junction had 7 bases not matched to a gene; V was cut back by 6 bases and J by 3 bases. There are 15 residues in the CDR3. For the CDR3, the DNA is TGTGCCAGCAGACCAGGGACAGGGGGTGGCTACGAGCAGTACTTC. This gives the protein CASRPGTGGGYEQYF.

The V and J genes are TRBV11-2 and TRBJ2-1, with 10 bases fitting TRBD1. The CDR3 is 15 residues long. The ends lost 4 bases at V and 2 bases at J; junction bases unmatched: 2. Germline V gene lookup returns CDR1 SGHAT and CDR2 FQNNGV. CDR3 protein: CASSSDRGAYNEQFF. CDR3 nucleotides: TGTGCCAGCAGCTCGGACAGGGGGGCCTACAATGAGCAGTTCTTC. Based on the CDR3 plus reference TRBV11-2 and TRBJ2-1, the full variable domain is EAGVAQSPRYKIIEKRQSVAFWCNPISGHATLYWYQQILGQGPKLLIQFQNNGVVDDSQLPKDRFSAERLKGVDSTLKIQPAKLEDSAVYLCASSSDRGAYNEQFFGPGTRLTVL.

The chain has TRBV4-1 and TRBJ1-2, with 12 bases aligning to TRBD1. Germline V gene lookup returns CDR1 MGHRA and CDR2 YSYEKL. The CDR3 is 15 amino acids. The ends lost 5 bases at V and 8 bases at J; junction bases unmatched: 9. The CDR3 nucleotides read TGCGCCAGCAGCACCGGGACAGGGGGCGCGCAGGGCTACACCTTC. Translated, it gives CASSTGTGGAQGYTF.

The CDR3 DNA reads as TGTGCCAGTAGAAGAGGGGGTACTGAAGCTTTCTTT. Protein sequence: CASRRGGTEAFF. The gene calls are TRBV19 and TRBJ1-1; D is possibly TRBD1 (6 bases). Trimming shortened V by 6 bases and J by 5 bases, and 10 bases separated the two germline ends. CDR1 and CDR2 (germline): LNHDA, SQIVND (reference sequence). The CDR3 is 12 amino acids.

In nucleotides, the CDR3 is TGTGCCACCAATCAGCAGGGGCCCTCCTACGAGCAGTACTTC. Protein sequence: CATNQQGPSYEQYF. The rearrangement uses TRBV28 and TRBJ2-7, with D possibly being TRBD1 (6 bases). With 10 bases removed from V and 0 bases from J, the gap between germline ends came to 16 bases. The CDR3 covers 14 residues. Germline values: CDR1 MDHEN, CDR2 SYDVKM. Using reference TRBV28 and TRBJ2-7 for the parts outside the CDR3, the full variable domain is DVKVTQSSRYLVKRTGEKVFLECVQDMDHENMFWYRQDPGLGLRLIYFSYDVKMKEKGDIPEGYSVSREKKERFSLILESASTNQTSMYLCATNQQGPSYEQYFGPGTRLTVT.

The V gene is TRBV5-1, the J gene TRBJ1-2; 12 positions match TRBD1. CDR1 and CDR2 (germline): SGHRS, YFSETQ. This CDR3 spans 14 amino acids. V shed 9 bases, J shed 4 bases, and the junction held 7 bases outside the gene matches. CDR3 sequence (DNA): TGCGCCACTGGGACAGGGGGCGAACTCTATGGCTACACCTTC. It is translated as CATGTGGELYGYTF.

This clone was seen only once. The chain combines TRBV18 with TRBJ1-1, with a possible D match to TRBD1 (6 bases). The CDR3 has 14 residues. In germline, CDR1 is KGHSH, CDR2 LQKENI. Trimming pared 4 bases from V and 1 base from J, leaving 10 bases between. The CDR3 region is CASSLSQGNTEAFF. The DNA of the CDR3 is TGTGCCAGCTCACTTTCACAGGGGAACACTGAAGCTTTCTTT.

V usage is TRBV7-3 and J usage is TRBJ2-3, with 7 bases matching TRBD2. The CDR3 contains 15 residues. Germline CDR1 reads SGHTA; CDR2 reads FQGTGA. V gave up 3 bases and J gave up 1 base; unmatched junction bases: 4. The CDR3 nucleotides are TGTGCCAGCAGCTTCGAGGCGGGGGGCACAGATACGCAGTATTTT. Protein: CASSFEAGGTDTQYF.

This CDR3 is CASSSDSATNEKLFF. The CDR3 DNA sequence: TGTGCCAGTAGTTCGGACTCCGCAACTAATGAAAAACTGTTTTTT. The V gene is TRBV19, the J gene TRBJ1-4; D not resolved. This CDR3 comprises 15 residues. The germline V gene encodes CDR1 LNHDA and CDR2 SQIVND (reference sequence). V lost 5 bases, J lost 0 bases, and 10 bases lay in between.

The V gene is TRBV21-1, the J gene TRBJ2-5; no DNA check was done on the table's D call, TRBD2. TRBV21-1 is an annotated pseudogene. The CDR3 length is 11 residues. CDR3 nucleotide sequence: TGTGCCAGCAGGGTCGGGGAGACCCAGTACTTC. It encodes CASRVGETQYF.

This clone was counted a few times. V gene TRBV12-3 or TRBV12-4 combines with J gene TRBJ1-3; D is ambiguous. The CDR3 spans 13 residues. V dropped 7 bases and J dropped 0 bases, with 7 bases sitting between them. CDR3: CASTLLSGNTIYF. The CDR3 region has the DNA TGTGCCAGCACCCTCCTCTCTGGAAACACCATATATTTT.

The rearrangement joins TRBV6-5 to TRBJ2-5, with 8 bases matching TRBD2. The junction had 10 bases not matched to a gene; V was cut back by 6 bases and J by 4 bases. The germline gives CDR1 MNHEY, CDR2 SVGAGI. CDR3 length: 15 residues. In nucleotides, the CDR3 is TGTGCCAGCAGGAGGGCCGGGACTAGAGGAGAGACCCAGTACTTC. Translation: CASRRAGTRGETQYF.

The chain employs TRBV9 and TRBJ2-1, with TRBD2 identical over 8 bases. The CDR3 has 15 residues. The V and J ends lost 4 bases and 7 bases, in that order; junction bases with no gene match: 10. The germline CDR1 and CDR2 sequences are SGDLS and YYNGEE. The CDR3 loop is CASSSTGGPQNEQFF. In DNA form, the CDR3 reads TGTGCCAGCAGCTCGACGGGGGGGCCGCAGAATGAGCAGTTCTTC.

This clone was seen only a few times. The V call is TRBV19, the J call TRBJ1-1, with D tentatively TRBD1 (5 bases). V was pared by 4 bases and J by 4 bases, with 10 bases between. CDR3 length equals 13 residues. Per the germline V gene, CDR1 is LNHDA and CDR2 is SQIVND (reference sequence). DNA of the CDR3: TGTGCCAGTAGTAGGGGCGTCGGCACTGAAGCTTTCTTT. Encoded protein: CASSRGVGTEAFF.

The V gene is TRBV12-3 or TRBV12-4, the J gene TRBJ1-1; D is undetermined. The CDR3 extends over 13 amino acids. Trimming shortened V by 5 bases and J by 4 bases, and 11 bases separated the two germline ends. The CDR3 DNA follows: TGTGCCAGCAGTCCATCGGCTAGCACTGAAGCTTTCTTT. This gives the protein CASSPSASTEAFF.

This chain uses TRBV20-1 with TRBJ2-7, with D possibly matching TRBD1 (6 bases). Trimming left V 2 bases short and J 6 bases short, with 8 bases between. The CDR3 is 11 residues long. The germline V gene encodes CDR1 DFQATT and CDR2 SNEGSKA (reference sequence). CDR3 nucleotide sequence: TGCAGTGCTAGACAGGGGTCCGAGCAGTACTTC. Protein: CSARQGSEQYF.